Each of the 4 T cell receptor beta chains below was sequenced from the same sample in a study of blood T cell repertoires in COVID-19. Measured with immunoSEQ multiplex PCR; TCRdb has only the in-frame clones, and not every one. Of about 59,000 clones listed, around 87% are singletons. Sequencing was done on a sample of peripheral blood. These receptors originate from a man between 60 and 70 years old with active or convalescent COVID-19.

This clone was counted only a few times. The chain carries TRBV11-2 and TRBJ2-7, with D perhaps matching TRBD2 (6 bases). Germline CDR1 is SGHAT and CDR2 is FQNNGV. The CDR3 is made up of 13 amino acids. V lost 3 bases, J lost 2 bases, and 8 bases lay in between. The CDR3 DNA follows: TGTGCCAGCAGCTTGACTAGTACCTACGAGCAGTACTTC. This gives the protein CASSLTSTYEQYF.

This chain joins TRBV6-4 and TRBJ1-3; tentative D call: TRBD1 (6 bases). The CDR3 has 16 amino acids. Trimming pared 2 bases from V and 0 bases from J, leaving 11 bases between. Germline-derived CDR1 and CDR2 are MRHNA and SNTAGT. The CDR3 sequence: CASSDVGQSSGNTIYF. The CDR3 bases are TGTGCCAGCAGTGACGTTGGACAGAGCTCTGGAAACACCATATATTTT.

This clone counts as large (0.1 to 1%). This chain connects TRBV18 to TRBJ1-5, with D possibly being TRBD1 (6 bases). Trimming took off 6 bases at V and 0 bases at J, with 15 bases between the two ends. The V gene's germline CDR1 is KGHSH and CDR2 LQKENI. The CDR3 totals 16 residues. This chain's CDR3 is CASSLDRADSNQPQHF. The CDR3 region has the DNA TGTGCCAGCTCCCTGGACAGAGCGGATAGCAATCAGCCCCAGCATTTT.

The chain joins TRBV19 to TRBJ2-1; 12 bases map to TRBD2. Germline CDR1 reads LNHDA; CDR2 reads SQIVND (reference sequence). J gave up 4 bases and V 4 bases, and 8 bases lay outside the gene matches. The CDR3 has 17 residues. This chain's CDR3 is CASSTRGTSGLYNEQFF. CDR3 bases: TGTGCCAGTAGTACTAGGGGGACTAGCGGGCTTTACAATGAGCAGTTCTTC.